The 30 T cell receptor beta chains below were found in one sample sequenced in a study of cytomegalovirus exposure and HLA in healthy donors. Both 60 Vbeta primers and 13 Jbeta primers went into the PCR. Produced via immunoSEQ multiplex PCR; TCRdb's table is partial and in-frame only. This sample yields 150,000 to 200,000 clones, of which around 76% are seen a single time; 1.5% to 2% belongs to the top ten. Sample: PBMCs. These receptors originate from a man under 40 in good health and CMV-seronegative.

CDR3 nucleotides: TGTGCCAGCAGCTTAAGTATCGGACAGAGCTCCTACGAGCAGTACTTC. It yields the protein CASSLSIGQSSYEQYF. The rearrangement uses TRBV7-6 and TRBJ2-7, with D perhaps TRBD1 (6 bases). V was pared by 2 bases and J by 0 bases, with 14 bases between. The CDR3 consists of 16 residues. Germline values: CDR1 SGHVS, CDR2 FNYEAQ.

This clone turned up a few times. The genes are TRBV6-4 and TRBJ2-3; TRBD2 might be the D (6 bases). Per germline, CDR1 MRHNA and CDR2 SNTAGT. The length of the CDR3 is 14 residues. V lost 2 bases and J 2 bases, leaving 8 bases between the germline ends. For the CDR3, the DNA is TGTGCCAGCAGTGACGGCGGGGACACAGATACGCAGTATTTT. Its protein product is CASSDGGDTDTQYF.

V and J are TRBV5-1 and TRBJ2-3; D not certain. This CDR3 has 14 residues. Germline V CDR1 and CDR2: SGHRS, YFSETQ. V shed 3 bases and J shed 3 bases, with 11 bases lying between them. The CDR3 DNA sequence: TGCGCCAGCAGCTCAAACTTCCAAACAGATACGCAGTATTTT. Its translation: CASSSNFQTDTQYF.

The rearrangement links TRBV14 to TRBJ2-3; possibly TRBD2 for D (7 bases). The ends were cut back, 1 base at V and 3 bases at J, with 17 bases in the middle. CDR1 and CDR2 from the germline V gene are SGHDN and FVKESK. The CDR3 has 17 residues. CDR3: CASSQVGIGGRTDTQYF. CDR3 coding DNA: TGTGCCAGCAGCCAAGTCGGTATCGGGGGGCGGACAGATACGCAGTATTTT.

The chain recombines TRBV5-1 with TRBJ2-5; no firm D call. The CDR3 runs to 14 residues. Per the germline V gene, CDR1 is SGHRS and CDR2 is YFSETQ. Trimming took 0 bases from V and 5 from J, leaving 11 bases between them. CDR3 sequence (DNA): TGCGCCAGCAGCTTGGGTGTGCAGGTGGAGACCCAGTACTTC. Amino acid sequence: CASSLGVQVETQYF. The whole variable domain, remainder taken from reference TRBV5-1 and TRBJ2-5, is KAGVTQTPRYLIKTRGQQVTLSCSPISGHRSVSWYQQTPGQGLQFLFEYFSETQRNKGNFPGRFSGRQFSNSRSEMNVSTLELGDSALYLCASSLGVQVETQYFGPGTRLLVL.

The chain carries TRBV19 and TRBJ2-1; 7 nucleotides line up with TRBD1. Germline assignment: CDR1 LNHDA and CDR2 SQIVND (reference sequence). The CDR3 is made up of 14 amino acids. Unmatched junction bases numbered 9, after V lost 3 bases and J lost 10 bases. CDR3 DNA sequence: TGTGCCAGTAGTATGTGGCAGGGGGTATTGGAGCAGTTCTTC. This sequence encodes CASSMWQGVLEQFF.

The CDR3 sequence is CASSLAVGSYGYTF. For the CDR3, the DNA is TGTGCCAGCAGCTTGGCGGTAGGGAGCTATGGCTACACCTTC. This chain connects TRBV5-4 to TRBJ1-2; D remains unclear. Trimming removed 0 bases at V and 4 bases at J, with 10 bases between. Germline CDR1 is SGHNT and CDR2 is YYREEE (reference sequence). The CDR3 loop spans 14 amino acids. Based on the CDR3 plus reference TRBV5-4 and TRBJ1-2, the full variable domain is ETGVTQSPTHLIKTRGQQVTLRCSSQSGHNTVSWYQQALGQGPQFIFQYYREEENGRGNFPPRFSGLQFPNYSSELNVNALELDDSALYLCASSLAVGSYGYTFGSGTRLTVV.

The chain is built from TRBV7-9 and TRBJ1-2; D unclear. The CDR3 consists of 13 residues. The ends were cut back, 5 bases at V and 1 base at J, with 8 bases in the middle. Germline CDR1 SEHNR, CDR2 FQNEAQ (reference sequence). Here the CDR3 DNA reads TGTGCCAGCAGCGGAGATTTTAACTATGGCTACACCTTC. Protein product: CASSGDFNYGYTF.

The rearrangement uses TRBV5-6 and TRBJ1-5; 8 nucleotides line up with TRBD1. The CDR3 length is 14 residues. J lost 5 bases, V lost 4 bases, and 5 bases had no gene match. CDR1 is SGHDT and CDR2 is YYEEEE in the germline V gene. The CDR3 nucleotides are TGTGCCAGCAGCCTGAACAGGGGGTATCAGCCCCAGCATTTT. It is translated as CASSLNRGYQPQHF.

The chain employs TRBV10-3 and TRBJ2-7; TRBD2 matches 13 bases. The CDR3 totals 16 residues. The J segment lost 0 bases and the V segment lost 7 bases, leaving 6 bases of the junction unmatched. Germline lookup yields CDR1 ENHRY and CDR2 SYGVKD. This chain's CDR3 is CAITGTSGTRSYEQYF. Written as DNA, the CDR3 is TGTGCCATCACTGGGACTAGCGGGACTCGCTCCTACGAGCAGTACTTC.

This clone occurred once. This chain links TRBV25-1 with TRBJ2-1; 12 bases agree with TRBD2. Germline V lookup: CDR1 MGHDK, CDR2 SYGVNS. V was pared by 3 bases and J by 5 bases, with 2 bases of the junction left unmatched. CDR3 length: 15 residues. The DNA for the CDR3 is TGTGCCAGCAGTGAGCGGACTAGCGGGGACAATGAGCAGTTCTTC. Residues: CASSERTSGDNEQFF.

V and J are TRBV27 and TRBJ2-5; 9 nucleotides match TRBD1. The CDR3 extends over 14 amino acids. V lost 4 bases to trimming and J lost 5 bases; unmatched junction nucleotides: 5. Germline CDR1 reads MNHEY; CDR2 reads SMNVEV (reference sequence). For the CDR3, the DNA is TGTGCCAGCAGTTCGCACAGGGGGCACGAGACCCAGTACTTC. It translates to CASSSHRGHETQYF.

The rearrangement joins TRBV18 to TRBJ1-5, with D unclear. V lost 3 bases and J 1 base, leaving 13 bases between the germline ends. Germline V lookup: CDR1 KGHSH, CDR2 LQKENI. The length of the CDR3 is 16 residues. CDR3 bases: TGTGCCAGCTCACCCGAACAAGGACTAAGCAATCAGCCCCAGCATTTT. Translation gives CASSPEQGLSNQPQHF.

The rearrangement uses TRBV7-6 and TRBJ2-1; 10 nucleotides line up with TRBD1. Germline values: CDR1 SGHVS, CDR2 FNYEAQ. V was clipped by 1 base and J by 7 bases; unmatched bases: 1. This CDR3 spans 14 amino acids. Written as DNA, the CDR3 is TGTGCCAGCAGCTTAGGGACAGGGGGAAATGAGCAGTTCTTC. Translated: CASSLGTGGNEQFF.

J is TRBJ2-5 and V is TRBV5-1, with 8 nucleotides matching TRBD1. The CDR3 spans 16 residues. Germline V gene lookup returns CDR1 SGHRS and CDR2 YFSETQ. J gave up 5 bases and V 0 bases, and 9 bases lay outside the gene matches. The CDR3: CASSLAGQVRMETQYF. The DNA for the CDR3 is TGCGCCAGCAGCTTGGCGGGACAGGTCAGGATGGAGACCCAGTACTTC.

The V call is TRBV6-1, the J call TRBJ2-7; a possible D gene is TRBD2 (6 bases). The CDR3 covers 14 residues. The germline V gene encodes CDR1 MNHNS and CDR2 SASEGT. The V end was cut by 7 bases, the J end by 4 bases, with 17 bases between. This CDR3 reads CASKVGTDPYEQYF. The CDR3 DNA follows: TGTGCCAGCAAAGTAGGGACTGATCCTTACGAGCAGTACTTC.

The chain links TRBV6-5 to TRBJ1-2; TRBD1 might be the D (6 bases). This CDR3 region has 12 residues. CDR1 MNHEY and CDR2 SVGAGI come from the germline V gene. Trimming took 10 bases from V and 6 from J, leaving 15 bases between them. The CDR3 DNA follows: TGTGCCACCTTGGGGGCAGGCCATGGCTACACCTTC. Translating gives CATLGAGHGYTF.

This chain links TRBV4-1 with TRBJ1-2; D is ambiguous. The germline V and J ends were trimmed by 0 bases and 4 bases, with 15 bases remaining between them. The CDR3 loop spans 16 amino acids. The germline CDR1 and CDR2 sequences are MGHRA and YSYEKL. The CDR3: CASSQDPPTPFYGYTF. The CDR3 DNA follows: TGCGCCAGCAGCCAAGATCCCCCCACACCGTTCTATGGCTACACCTTC.

This chain joins TRBV4-1 and TRBJ2-7; 10 nucleotides line up with TRBD2. This CDR3 contains 14 residues. Looked up from germline, CDR1 is MGHRA and CDR2 is YSYEKL. With 4 bases clipped from V and 3 bases from J, the junction kept 3 bases outside the gene matches. CDR3 protein: CASSPTSGNYEQYF. The CDR3 DNA sequence: TGCGCCAGCAGCCCAACTAGCGGGAACTACGAGCAGTACTTC.

Only one count was recorded for this clone. The CDR3 spells CASSFLGQGYTF. The CDR3 DNA sequence: TGTGCCAGCAGTTTTTTGGGACAGGGCTACACCTTC. The chain joins TRBV28 to TRBJ1-2, with 7 positions matching TRBD1. This CDR3 spans 12 amino acids. V trimming: 3 bases; J trimming: 8 bases; junction bases outside the gene matches: 3. Per germline, CDR1 MDHEN and CDR2 SYDVKM.

This rearrangement joins TRBV7-9 to TRBJ1-2, with TRBD1 matching over 7 bases. Germline V CDR1 and CDR2: SEHNR, FQNEAQ (reference sequence). The V segment lost 11 bases and the J segment 8 bases; nucleotides outside the gene matches: 14. This CDR3 is 13 amino acids long. CDR3 nucleotide sequence: TGTGCCGCGGAGGGCAGGGGGTCGTGGGGCTACACCTTC. Translating it yields CAAEGRGSWGYTF.

This clone was recorded a few times. Other nucleotide sequences from this sample produce the same CDR3. The V call is TRBV5-1, the J call TRBJ2-7, with 10 bases aligning to TRBD2. This CDR3 has 15 residues. The germline gives CDR1 SGHRS, CDR2 YFSETQ. V dropped 0 bases and J dropped 4; count of bases not matched to a gene: 4. CDR3 in DNA: TGCGCCAGCAGCTTGGGACTAGCGGGTTCATACGAGCAGTACTTC. Translation: CASSLGLAGSYEQYF.

The J gene is TRBJ1-1, the V gene TRBV19; TRBD1 matches at 8 bases. Germline V gives CDR1 LNHDA, CDR2 SQIVND (reference sequence). This CDR3 has 14 residues. The trim removed 6 bases at V and 5 bases at J, leaving 8 bases unmatched. The CDR3 coding sequence is TGTGCCAGTAGGGGGCAGGGGGCAAAAACTGAAGCTTTCTTT. Translation gives CASRGQGAKTEAFF. Supplemented by reference TRBV19 and TRBJ1-1, the full variable domain reads DGGITQSPKYLFRKEGQNVTLSCEQNLNHDAMYWYRQDPGQGLRLIYYSQIVNDFQKGDIAEGYSVSREKKESFPLTVTSAQKNPTAFYLCASRGQGAKTEAFFGQGTRLTVV.

The chain links TRBV7-3 to TRBJ1-5; no definite D call. The CDR3 loop spans 13 amino acids. CDR1 and CDR2 (germline): SGHTA, FQGTGA. Trimming left V 3 bases short and J 3 bases short, with 6 bases between. The CDR3 DNA reads as TGTGCCAGCAGCTTGTCTGTCAATCAGCCCCAGCATTTT. Protein product: CASSLSVNQPQHF.

The chain is built from TRBV5-1 and TRBJ2-7; tentatively, D is TRBD2 (5 bases). The ends were cut back, 2 bases at V and 2 bases at J, with 17 bases in the middle. The CDR3 sequence is 16 residues long. Germline lookup yields CDR1 SGHRS and CDR2 YFSETQ. The CDR3 region has the DNA TGCGCCAGCAGCTTCGGGCCTAGCCTCACTACCTACGAGCAGTACTTC. It specifies CASSFGPSLTTYEQYF.

The chain has TRBV11-2 and TRBJ1-1; TRBD1 agrees at 8 bases. CDR1 is SGHAT, CDR2 FQNNGV, per germline. Germline trimming cut 5 bases from V and 5 bases from J; bases unmatched to any gene: 7. The CDR3 is made up of 14 amino acids. The CDR3 DNA sequence: TGTGCCAGCAGCCCCAGGGGGCCGGGTACTGAAGCTTTCTTT. This encodes CASSPRGPGTEAFF. The entire variable domain, with the rest obtained from reference TRBV11-2 and TRBJ1-1, is as follows: EAGVAQSPRYKIIEKRQSVAFWCNPISGHATLYWYQQILGQGPKLLIQFQNNGVVDDSQLPKDRFSAERLKGVDSTLKIQPAKLEDSAVYLCASSPRGPGTEAFFGQGTRLTVV.

The genes are TRBV18 and TRBJ2-1, with 15 bases that match TRBD2. CDR1 and CDR2 from the germline V gene are KGHSH and LQKENI. The V gene end was trimmed by 3 bases and the J gene end by 3 bases; junction bases not matched to a gene: 3. The CDR3 covers 17 residues. The DNA of the CDR3 is TGTGCCAGCTCACCCCCGGGACTAGCGGGGGGCTACAATGAGCAGTTCTTC. This translates into CASSPPGLAGGYNEQFF.

V and J are TRBV6-1 and TRBJ2-6; TRBD2 might be the D (6 bases). The CDR3 is 19 residues long. Trimming removed 1 base at V and 1 base at J, with 17 bases between. Germline lookup yields CDR1 MNHNS and CDR2 SASEGT. CDR3: CASSEGQGLARSGANVLTF. CDR3 nucleotide sequence: TGTGCCAGCAGTGAAGGTCAGGGACTGGCGCGGTCTGGGGCCAACGTCCTGACTTTC.

The chain has TRBV2 and TRBJ1-2, with D hard to call. Germline CDR1 reads SNHLY; CDR2 reads FYNNEI. The CDR3 length is 12 residues. Trimming left V 5 bases short and J 7 bases short, with 11 bases between. CDR3 sequence reads: CASSTGMVGYTF. The DNA for the CDR3 is TGTGCCAGCAGTACGGGTATGGTTGGCTACACCTTC.

This clone was seen more than once but under ten times. The chain couples TRBV6-1 to TRBJ2-2; a possible D gene is TRBD1 (6 bases). The CDR3 is 13 amino acids. Per germline, CDR1 MNHNS and CDR2 SASEGT. The ends were cut back, 2 bases at V and 7 bases at J, with 8 bases in the middle. The CDR3 DNA sequence: TGTGCCAGCAGTGAATTCAGGGGCGGGGAGCTGTTTTTT. Protein product: CASSEFRGGELFF.